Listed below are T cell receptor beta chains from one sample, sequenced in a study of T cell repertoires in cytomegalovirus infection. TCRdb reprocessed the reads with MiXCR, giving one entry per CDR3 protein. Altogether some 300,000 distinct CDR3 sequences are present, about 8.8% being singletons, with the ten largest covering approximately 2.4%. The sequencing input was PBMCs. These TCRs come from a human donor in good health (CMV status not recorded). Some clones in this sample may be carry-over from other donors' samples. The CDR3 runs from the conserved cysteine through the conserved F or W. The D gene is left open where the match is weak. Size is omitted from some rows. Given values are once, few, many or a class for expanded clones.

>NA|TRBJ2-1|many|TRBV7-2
TGTGCCAGCAGCTTAGCCGGACAGTACAATGAGCAGTTCTTC
CASSLAGQYNEQFF
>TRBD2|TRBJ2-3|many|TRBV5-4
TGTGCCAGCAGGGGACTAGCGGGGGGTAGGACAGATACGCAGTATTTT
CASRGLAGGRTDTQYF
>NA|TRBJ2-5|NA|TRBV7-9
TGTGCCAGCAGCCCCTCCAGGGCGCAAGAGACCCAGTACTTC
CASSPSRAQETQYF
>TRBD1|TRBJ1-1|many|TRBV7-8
TGTGCCAGCAGCTTAGAGCGCAGGGGGCTGACTGAAGCTTTCTTT
CASSLERRGLTEAFF
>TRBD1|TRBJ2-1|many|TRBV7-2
TGTGCCACCTCGGACAGGACCCTCTTTTTTAACAATGAGCAGTTCTTC
CATSDRTLFFNNEQFF
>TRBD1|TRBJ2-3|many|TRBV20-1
TGCAGTGCTAGGGATCGGGACAGGGGAAGAGATACGCAGTATTTT
CSARDRDRGRDTQYF
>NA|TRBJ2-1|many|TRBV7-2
TGTGCCAGCAGCTTAGATCGGGGGTCCAATGAGCAGTTCTTC
CASSLDRGSNEQFF
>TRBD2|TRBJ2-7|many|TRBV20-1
TGCAGTGCTAGACCCGGACTAGCGGGGAGTTACGAGCAGTACTTC
CSARPGLAGSYEQYF
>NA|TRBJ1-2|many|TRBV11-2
TGTGCCAGCAGCTACACAGGGTTTGATGGCTACACCTTC
CASSYTGFDGYTF
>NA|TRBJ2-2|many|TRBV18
TGTGCCAGCTCACCGAAGACAGAATCCGGGGAGCTGTTTTTT
CASSPKTESGELFF
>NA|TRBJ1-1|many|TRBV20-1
TGCAGTGCTAGTTGGGAAGGAAAAAACACTGAAGCTTTCTTT
CSASWEGKNTEAFF
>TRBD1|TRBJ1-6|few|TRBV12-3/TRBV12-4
TGTGCCAGCGCTGCCCAGGGGGCTCTTTCCTATAATTCACCCCTCCACTTT
CASAAQGALSYNSPLHF
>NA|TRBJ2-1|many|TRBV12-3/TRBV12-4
TGTGCCAGCAGTCCCGACTTATACAATGAGCAGTTCTTC
CASSPDLYNEQFF
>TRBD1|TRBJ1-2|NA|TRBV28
TGTGCCAGCAGTTTACGGGCAGGGGGCTTCTTCGATTTTGGCTACACCTTC
CASSLRAGGFFDFGYTF
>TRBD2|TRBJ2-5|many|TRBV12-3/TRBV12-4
TGTGCCACCCGAACGGACGGGGGGGCCCTGGAGACCCAGTACTTC
CATRTDGGALETQYF
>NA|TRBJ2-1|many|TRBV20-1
TGCAGTGCTAGAGATCAAGGGGCCCCCTCCTACAATGAGCAGTTCTTC
CSARDQGAPSYNEQFF
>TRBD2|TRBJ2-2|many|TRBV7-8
TGTGCCAGCAGCACGGGGAGGGTAGGGGAGCTGTTTTTT
CASSTGRVGELFF
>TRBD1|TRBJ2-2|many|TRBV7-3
TGTGCCAGCAGCCGACAGGGGAAGAACACCGGGGAGCTGTTTTTT
CASSRQGKNTGELFF
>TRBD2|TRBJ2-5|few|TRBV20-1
TGCAGTGCTCCAGCGGGGCCCCAAGAGACCCAGTACTTC
CSAPAGPQETQYF
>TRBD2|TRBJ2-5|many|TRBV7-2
TGTGCCAGCAGCTCCAGCGGGGGGAGGGGGACCCAGTACTTC
CASSSSGGRGTQYF
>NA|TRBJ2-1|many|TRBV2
TGTGCCAGCAGTGGGTGGGATGCTAGCTCCTACAATGAGCAGTTCTTC
CASSGWDASSYNEQFF
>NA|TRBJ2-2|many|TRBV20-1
TGCAGTGCTAGACCCCAAAGAATACCCGGGGAGCTGTTTTTT
CSARPQRIPGELFF
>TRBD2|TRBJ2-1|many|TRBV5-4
TGTGCCAGCAGTGCTCTAGCGGGGATGTACAATGAGCAGTTCTTC
CASSALAGMYNEQFF
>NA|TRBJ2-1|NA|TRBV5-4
TGTGCCAGCAGCTTCCCCGGGACCGGGGGCAATGAGCAGTTCTTC
CASSFPGTGGNEQFF
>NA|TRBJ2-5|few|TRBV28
TGTGCCAGCAGTCCGATATACAGGGAAACCGCAGAGACCCAGTACTTC
CASSPIYRETAETQYF
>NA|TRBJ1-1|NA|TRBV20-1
TGCAGTGCTCCCGGGACAATGAACACTGAAGCTTTCTTT
CSAPGTMNTEAFF
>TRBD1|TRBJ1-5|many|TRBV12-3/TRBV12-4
TGTGCCAGCAGCAAAGACAGGGGCAATCAGCCCCAGCATTTT
CASSKDRGNQPQHF
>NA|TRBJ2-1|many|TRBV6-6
TGTGCCAGCAGTTACTCCCGGAATAGAGGGTACAATGAGCAGTTCTTC
CASSYSRNRGYNEQFF
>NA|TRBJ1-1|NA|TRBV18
TGTGCCAGCTCACCACCGGGGGTCGCGAACACTGAAGCTTTCTTT
CASSPPGVANTEAFF
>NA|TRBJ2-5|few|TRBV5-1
TGCGCCAGCAGCTCAACAAACGAAGAGACCCAGTACTTC
CASSSTNEETQYF
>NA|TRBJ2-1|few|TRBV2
TGTGCCAGCAGTGAAGTGCGGGAGCAGTTCTTC
CASSEVREQFF
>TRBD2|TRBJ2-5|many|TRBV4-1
TGCGCCAGCAGCCAAGATCGGGGGGAACAAGAGACCCAGTACTTC
CASSQDRGEQETQYF
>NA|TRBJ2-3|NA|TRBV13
TGTGCCAGCAGCTCGGACGTTAGCACGACAGATAATACGCAGTATTTT
CASSSDVSTTDNTQYF
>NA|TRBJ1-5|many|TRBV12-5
TGTGCTAGTGGTTTGGATCCGGAATATAGCAATCAGCCCCAGCATTTT
CASGLDPEYSNQPQHF
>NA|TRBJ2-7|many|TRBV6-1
TGTGCCAGCAGTTCGTCCGGGACTCCTTACTTC
CASSSSGTPYF
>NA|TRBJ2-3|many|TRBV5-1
TGCGCCAGCAGCTTGACCGGGGTTGACGCAGATACGCAGTATTTT
CASSLTGVDADTQYF
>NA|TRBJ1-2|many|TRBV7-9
TGTGCCAGCAGCTTAGAAGGCTACACCTTC
CASSLEGYTF
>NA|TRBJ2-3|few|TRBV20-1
TGCAGTGCTAGAGATAGTGGGAGGGGGGCAGATACGCAGTATTTT
CSARDSGRGADTQYF
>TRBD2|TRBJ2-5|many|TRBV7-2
TGTGCCAGCAGCTCCGGGGGACTAGCTGGAGAGACCCAGTACTTC
CASSSGGLAGETQYF
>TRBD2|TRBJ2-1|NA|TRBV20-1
TGCAGTGCTACCACTAGCGGATACAATGAGCAGTTCTTC
CSATTSGYNEQFF
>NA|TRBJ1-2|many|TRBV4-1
TGCGCCAGCAGCCAAACTCCGTCTAACTATGGCTACACCTTC
CASSQTPSNYGYTF